These 11 T cell receptor beta chains were sequenced from one sample in a study of blood T cell repertoires in COVID-19. The assay was immunoSEQ multiplex PCR, and TCRdb's table has in-frame clones only and misses some. The table lists about 160,000 clones, approximately 80% of them singletons. Sequenced input: PBMCs or T cells enriched from blood (not recorded which). Source of these receptors: a woman aged 50 to 60 who had recovered from COVID-19.

V gene TRBV6-2 or TRBV6-3 combines with J gene TRBJ2-2; a weak D match, TRBD2 (5 bases). Germline-derived CDR1 and CDR2 are MNHEY and SVGEGT. The length of the CDR3 is 15 residues. Trimming removed 6 bases at V and 7 bases at J, with 18 bases between. Here the CDR3 reads CASSPGGSRFGELFF. CDR3 sequence (DNA): TGTGCCAGCAGCCCAGGAGGTTCCCGGTTCGGGGAGCTGTTTTTT.

This clone was detected many times. CDR3 residues: CASSVDLGPMDEQFF. The CDR3 nucleotides are TGTGCCAGCAGCGTAGACCTAGGTCCCATGGATGAGCAGTTCTTC. This rearrangement joins TRBV9 to TRBJ2-1, with no clear D. CDR1 and CDR2 from the germline V gene are SGDLS and YYNGEE. The CDR3 spans 15 residues. V lost 0 bases, J lost 8 bases, and 15 bases lay in between.

The rearrangement joins TRBV4-3 to TRBJ1-4, with a tentative D call TRBD1 (6 bases). The CDR3 is 16 residues long. Trimming removed 4 bases at V and 3 bases at J, with 15 bases between. Germline-derived CDR1 and CDR2 are LGHNA and YSLEER. The CDR3 here is CASSRNPGAPNEKLFF. DNA of the CDR3: TGCGCCAGCAGCCGAAATCCAGGGGCTCCTAATGAAAAACTGTTTTTT.

The genes are TRBV11-3 and TRBJ2-3; TRBD2 agrees at 10 bases. Germline CDR1 SGHNT, CDR2 YENEEA. The CDR3 consists of 15 residues. Trimming at V came to 0 bases and at J to 4 bases, leaving 1 base not matched to a gene. The CDR3, as DNA: TGTGCCAGCAGCTTAGATCTAGCGGGGGCAGATACGCAGTATTTT. Translating gives CASSLDLAGADTQYF.

This rearrangement joins TRBV7-2 to TRBJ1-4; a possible D gene is TRBD1 (5 bases). Deletions cut 3 bases from V and 5 bases from J, with 19 bases between. CDR1 is SGHTA, CDR2 FQGNSA, per germline. The CDR3 spans 17 residues. The CDR3 loop reads CASSFRPHMGGNEKLFF. CDR3 nucleotide sequence: TGTGCCAGCAGCTTCCGTCCACACATGGGGGGGAATGAAAAACTGTTTTTT.

V usage is TRBV18 and J usage is TRBJ2-2; 8 bases are a match to TRBD1. Germline V gene sequence: CDR1 KGHSH, CDR2 LQKENI. The J segment lost 3 bases and the V segment lost 6 bases, leaving 6 bases of the junction unmatched. This CDR3 spans 15 amino acids. Here the CDR3 reads CASSPNRGDTGELFF. CDR3 nucleotide sequence: TGTGCCAGCTCTCCAAACAGGGGGGACACCGGGGAGCTGTTTTTT.

CDR3 in amino acids: CASRKDRLNTEAFF. In nucleotides, the CDR3 is TGTGCCAGCAGGAAGGACAGATTGAACACTGAAGCTTTCTTT. J is TRBJ1-1 and V is TRBV2; a possible D gene is TRBD1 (6 bases). The germline V gene has CDR1 SNHLY and CDR2 FYNNEI. Trimming pared 6 bases from V and 0 bases from J, leaving 11 bases between. The CDR3 consists of 14 residues.

This rearrangement joins TRBV6-1 to TRBJ1-1; D uncertain. This CDR3 is built from 12 residues. Per the germline V gene, CDR1 is MNHNS and CDR2 is SASEGT. The V end lost 5 bases, the J end lost 5 bases, and 9 bases lay between the germline ends. The DNA of the CDR3 is TGTGCCAGCAGTTATAGGGAGACTGAAGCTTTCTTT. Protein product: CASSYRETEAFF.

This clone has just one count. The V gene is TRBV19, the J gene TRBJ2-3; no definite D call. The germline V gene encodes CDR1 LNHDA and CDR2 SQIVND (reference sequence). The V gene lost 5 bases and the J gene lost 0 bases, with 6 bases spanning the gap. This CDR3 region has 13 residues. CDR3 sequence reads: CASSASSTDTQYF. The CDR3 nucleotides are TGTGCCAGTAGTGCCAGTAGCACAGATACGCAGTATTTT.

This chain connects TRBV5-4 to TRBJ1-1; unclear D gene. CDR3 length: 15 residues. Trimming cost V 0 bases and J 0 bases, with 9 bases left between them. Germline lookup yields CDR1 SGHNT and CDR2 YYREEE (reference sequence). CDR3 sequence (DNA): TGTGCCAGCAGCTTGGCCTCAAACATGAACACTGAAGCTTTCTTT. The encoded protein is CASSLASNMNTEAFF. The complete variable domain, with remaining parts taken from reference TRBV5-4 and TRBJ1-1, reads ETGVTQSPTHLIKTRGQQVTLRCSSQSGHNTVSWYQQALGQGPQFIFQYYREEENGRGNFPPRFSGLQFPNYSSELNVNALELDDSALYLCASSLASNMNTEAFFGQGTRLTVV.

The V and J genes are TRBV6-5 and TRBJ1-1; 8 bases map to TRBD1. V shed 4 bases and J 5 bases; nucleotides not matched to a gene: 3. The CDR3 loop spans 13 amino acids. Germline CDR1 MNHEY, CDR2 SVGAGI. The CDR3 loop reads CASSSTGGTEAFF. The CDR3 DNA is TGTGCCAGCAGTTCAACAGGGGGAACTGAAGCTTTCTTT.